This T cell receptor beta chain comes out of a study of cytomegalovirus exposure and HLA in healthy donors. The PCR ran on 60 Vbeta and 13 Jbeta primers. The data were produced by immunoSEQ multiplex PCR, yet TCRdb's version contains in-frame clones alone and is incomplete. The sample has roughly 120,000 clones; roughly 69% are singletons. Germline assignment: CDR1 MDHEN and CDR2 SYDVKM. The CDR3 totals 14 residues. Trimming shortened V by 5 bases and J by 1 base, and 9 bases separated the two germline ends. The source material was PBMCs. This receptor was identified in a woman in her 40s in good health and CMV-seropositive. The J gene is TRBJ1-5, the V gene TRBV28; D is uncertain. CDR3 residues: CASSKRASNQPQHF. CDR3 DNA sequence: TGTGCCAGCAGTAAGCGGGCGAGCAATCAGCCCCAGCATTTT.